This T cell receptor (beta chain) was documented in a study of T cell repertoires in cytomegalovirus infection. Study information: Matching HLA type, along with CMV infection, was indicated by public TCR beta signatures.

A single count supports this clonotype. Its antigen is undetermined. A much more abundant neighbour one base away suggests this may be a read error. Overall study results and limits: People with CMV and the relevant HLA were identified by cumulative public TCR beta family frequency. HLA-C-restricted, CMV-specific TCR beta clonotypes were dominant ex vivo.

The CDR3 has 15 residues. Germline CDR1 and CDR2: DFQATT and SNEGSKA (reference sequence). TCRdb redid the calling of the reads with MiXCR, one entry per CDR3 protein. The sample gives about 300,000 distinct CDR3 sequences, roughly a tenth of which show up once; around 2.5% is in the top ten. The receptor was derived from a human donor in good health (CMV status not recorded). Some clones in this sample may be carry-over from other donors' samples. Sequencing used PBMCs. This chain uses TRBV20-1 with TRBJ1-1; 11 bases are shared with TRBD1. The CDR3: CSAREAGQGDTQAFF. The CDR3 DNA reads as TGCAGTGCTAGAGAAGCGGGACAGGGGGACACTCAAGCTTTCTTT.